Sequencing of this T cell receptor beta chain was carried out in a study of blood T cell repertoires in COVID-19. TCRdb's table, derived via immunoSEQ multiplex PCR, lists solely in-frame clones and lacks some. The sample has 50,000 to 60,000 clones, roughly four fifths seen once. Germline CDR1 SQVTM, CDR2 ANQGSEA. The CDR3 runs 14 residues. V shed 3 bases and J 5 bases; nucleotides not matched to a gene: 6. In its sample, this clone was seen once. Source material: peripheral blood. The sequence derives from a man aged 80 or over with COVID-19, enrolled during active disease. The rearrangement uses TRBV29-1 and TRBJ1-2, with 10 bases fitting TRBD1. Here the CDR3 DNA reads TGCAGCGTTGATGTGGCGGGACAGGGGTATGGCTACACCTTC. It codes for CSVDVAGQGYGYTF.